The following is a TCR beta chain sequence with its context. The length of the CDR3 is 11 residues. The germline V gene encodes CDR1 SQVTM and CDR2 ANQGSEA. This record belongs to a study of T cells expressing NK-cell markers. Study as a whole: Source material for TCR beta repertoires consisted of sorted CD3+CD56+NKG2C+, CD3+CD56+NKG2C- and CD3+CD56-NKG2C+ T cells.

TCRdb reprocessed the 5' RACE reads and reports one entry per CDR3 protein, with no DNA. Its table lists fewer than 550,000 distinct CDR3 sequences. Sequenced sample: blood T cells: a sorted CD56 or NKG2C T cell subset, CD4+ or CD8+ T cells, or bulk PBMC T cells (not recorded which). The receptor comes from a woman aged 50 to 60 in good health. The rearrangement uses TRBV29-1 and TRBJ1-2; with no DNA, the TCRdb D assignment of TRBD1 cannot be verified. CDR3 sequence reads: CSGGTGYGYTF.